This paragraph covers one TCR beta chain sequence. This CDR3 is built from 15 residues. Germline V gene lookup returns CDR1 MGHRA and CDR2 YSYEKL. V dropped 3 bases and J dropped 6 bases, with 17 bases sitting between them. Amplification used 60 Vbeta primers and 13 Jbeta primers. Clones were sequenced by immunoSEQ multiplex PCR, and TCRdb holds only the in-frame ones, with some missing. The repertoire holds roughly 100,000 clones, about four fifths seen once, with approximately 1.2% in the top ten. The data belong to a study of cytomegalovirus exposure and HLA in healthy donors. The chain couples TRBV4-1 to TRBJ1-2, with TRBD1 as a possible D gene (5 bases). Sequences were obtained from PBMCs. This TCR derives from a man aged 35-49 years in good health and CMV-seronegative. CDR3 loop: CASSHGHSGFDGYTF. CDR3 bases: TGCGCCAGCAGCCACGGCCATTCAGGGTTCGATGGCTACACCTTC.